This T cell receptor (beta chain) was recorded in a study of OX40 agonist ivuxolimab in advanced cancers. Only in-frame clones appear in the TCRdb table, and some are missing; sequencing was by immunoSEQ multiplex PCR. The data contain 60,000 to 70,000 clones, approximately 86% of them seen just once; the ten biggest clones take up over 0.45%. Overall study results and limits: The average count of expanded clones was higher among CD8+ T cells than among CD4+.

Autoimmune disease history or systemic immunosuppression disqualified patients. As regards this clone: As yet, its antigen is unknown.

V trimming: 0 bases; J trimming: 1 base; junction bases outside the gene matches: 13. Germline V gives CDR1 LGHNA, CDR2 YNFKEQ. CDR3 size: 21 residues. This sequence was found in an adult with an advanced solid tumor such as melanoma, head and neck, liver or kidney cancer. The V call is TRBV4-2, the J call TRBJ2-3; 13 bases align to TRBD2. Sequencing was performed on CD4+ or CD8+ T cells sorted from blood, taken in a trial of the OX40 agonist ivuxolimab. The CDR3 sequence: CASSQEVVVLGLAGGTDTQYF. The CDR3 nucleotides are TGTGCCAGCAGCCAAGAGGTGGTGGTGTTAGGACTAGCGGGGGGCACAGATACGCAGTATTTT.